These 28 T cell receptor beta chains came from one sample sequenced in a study of neurological immune-mediated disorders. TCRdb called the 5' RACE reads again in MiXCR, with one record for every CDR3 protein. The sample lists about 62,000 distinct CDR3 sequences, roughly 3.5% occurring once. The sample was PBMCs. The receptors originated from a woman in her forties or fifties with multiple sclerosis.

This clonotype has ten or more counts. The CDR3 bases are TGTGCCACCCAGCGGCAGAGCTCCTACAATGAGCAGTTCTTC. It translates to CATQRQSSYNEQFF. This chain joins TRBV6-4 and TRBJ2-1, with TRBD2 as a possible D gene (5 bases). The CDR3 runs 14 residues. Germline CDR1 MRHNA, CDR2 SNTAGT. V was pared by 10 bases and J by 0 bases, with 13 bases between.

This chain joins TRBV4-3 and TRBJ2-2, with 7 bases fitting TRBD1. Per germline, CDR1 LGHNA and CDR2 YSLEER. This CDR3 is built from 16 residues. The V segment lost 0 bases and the J segment 7 bases; nucleotides outside the gene matches: 8. The CDR3 nucleotides are TGCGCCAGCAGCCAAGATAGGGGAACAGGGGACGGGGAGCTGTTTTTT. This gives the protein CASSQDRGTGDGELFF.

Remarks on this clonotype: This could be a read error, since a much larger clone is one nucleotide away. The J gene is TRBJ1-1, the V gene TRBV9; D ambiguous. Per the germline V gene, CDR1 is SGDLS and CDR2 is YYNGEE. The CDR3 loop spans 13 amino acids. This CDR3 reads CASCVAVGTEAFF. The CDR3 DNA reads TGTGCCAGCTGCGTAGCAGTGGGCACTGAAGCTTTCTTT.

This clonotype came up many times. The chain couples TRBV15 to TRBJ2-6, with unresolved D. CDR3 length: 16 residues. V lost 0 bases, J lost 0 bases, and 6 bases lay in between. Germline CDR1 reads LNHNV; CDR2 reads YYDKDF (reference sequence). CDR3 residues: CATSRDRASGANVLTF. The CDR3, as DNA: TGTGCCACCAGCAGAGATCGGGCCTCTGGGGCCAACGTCCTGACTTTC.

This clonotype has a count of ten or more. The rearrangement uses TRBV3-1 and TRBJ1-1; TRBD1 is a possible D gene (5 bases). The V gene lost 3 bases and the J gene lost 2 bases, with 22 bases spanning the gap. Germline-derived CDR1 and CDR2 are LGHDT and YNNKEL (reference sequence). CDR3 length: 18 residues. CDR3 DNA: TGTGCCAGCAGCCATCCCTCGGGGCCCGTGAGTCCCAACACTGAAGCTTTCTTT. Amino acid sequence: CASSHPSGPVSPNTEAFF.

This clonotype showed up just a few times. It may be a read error: a sequence one base away is much more abundant. J is TRBJ1-2 and V is TRBV14; D is uncertain. This CDR3 is 13 amino acids long. Trimming took 0 bases from V and 8 from J, leaving 10 bases between them. The germline V gene has CDR1 SGHDN and CDR2 FVKESK. In DNA, the CDR3 is TGTGCCAGCAGCCAAGATAAGACGGGAGGCTACACCTTC. Its translation: CASSQDKTGGYTF.

This clonotype turned up a few times. The chain recombines TRBV5-5 with TRBJ2-5; D is perhaps TRBD1 (6 bases). V was clipped by 3 bases and J by 5 bases, with 17 bases between them. This CDR3 is built from 15 residues. Germline CDR1 is SGHKS and CDR2 is YYEKEE (reference sequence). The CDR3 DNA sequence: TGTGCCAGCAGCTCCAACAGGGTTTTAGGGGAGACCCAGTACTTC. The encoded protein is CASSSNRVLGETQYF.

The V and J genes are TRBV20-1 and TRBJ2-1, with D possibly TRBD1 on 6 matching bases. CDR1 DFQATT and CDR2 SNEGSKA come from the germline V gene (reference sequence). The germline V and J ends were trimmed by 6 bases and 0 bases, with 15 bases remaining between them. CDR3 length: 15 residues. The CDR3 DNA reads TGCAGTGCCAAGTCCCGGGACAACTCCTACAATGAGCAGTTCTTC. Its protein product is CSAKSRDNSYNEQFF.

In its sample, this clonotype was seen a few times. V gene TRBV20-1 combines with J gene TRBJ1-1; D possibly corresponds to TRBD1 (6 bases). There are 12 residues in the CDR3. V gave up 6 bases and J gave up 11 bases, with 19 bases separating them. CDR1 DFQATT and CDR2 SNEGSKA come from the germline V gene (reference sequence). The CDR3 nucleotides are TGCAGTGCGAGCAACAGGGATGGGGTGGCTTTCTTT. Its translation is CSASNRDGVAFF.

This clonotype was seen at least ten times. Here the CDR3 reads CSARDSGGTGELFF. CDR3 bases: TGCAGTGCTAGAGATTCAGGAGGTACCGGGGAGCTGTTTTTT. The rearrangement links TRBV20-1 to TRBJ2-2; weak D call: TRBD2 (5 bases). Germline V gives CDR1 DFQATT, CDR2 SNEGSKA (reference sequence). The CDR3 contains 14 residues. V was trimmed by 0 bases and J by 5 bases, leaving 10 bases between them.

This clonotype was picked up many times. V usage is TRBV7-9 and J usage is TRBJ1-2, with D possibly TRBD1 on 5 matching bases. The length of the CDR3 is 13 residues. Germline loops: CDR1 SEHNR, CDR2 FQNEAQ (reference sequence). Between the trimmed V and J ends, which lost 5 bases and 4 bases, there was a span of 11 bases. In DNA form, the CDR3 reads TGTGCCAGCAGCCAGACAGTGGTCTATGGCTACACCTTC. Its protein is CASSQTVVYGYTF.

This clonotype has a count of ten or more. In nucleotides, the CDR3 is TGCAGTGCTAGAGATTCGAGGGCCGGGGAGCTGTTTTTT. It specifies CSARDSRAGELFF. The gene calls are TRBV20-1 and TRBJ2-2; perhaps TRBD2 as D (5 bases). This CDR3 has 13 residues. CDR1 and CDR2 (germline): DFQATT, SNEGSKA (reference sequence). V lost 0 bases and J 6 bases, leaving 8 bases between the germline ends.

This chain links TRBV10-3 with TRBJ2-7, with TRBD1 as a possible D gene (5 bases). This CDR3 has 12 amino acids. The germline gives CDR1 ENHRY, CDR2 SYGVKD. V dropped 2 bases and J dropped 5 bases, with 7 bases sitting between them. CDR3 residues: CAISEGANEQYF. The CDR3 region has the DNA TGTGCCATCAGTGAGGGGGCCAACGAGCAGTACTTC.

This clonotype has ten or more counts. The rearrangement uses TRBV5-1 and TRBJ2-7, with 12 bases identical to TRBD2. J was trimmed by 6 bases and V by 1 base; bases with no gene match: 5. Per germline, CDR1 SGHRS and CDR2 YFSETQ. CDR3 length equals 15 residues. CDR3 sequence reads: CASSLRASGGAEQYF. As DNA, the CDR3 is TGCGCCAGCAGCTTGCGGGCTAGCGGGGGGGCCGAGCAGTACTTC.

This clonotype was detected a few times. At one end the junction does not follow the germline gene, possibly because of a read error. The chain recombines TRBV15 with TRBJ2-6; tentatively, D is TRBD2 (6 bases). From germline, CDR1 is LNHNV and CDR2 YYDKDF (reference sequence). This CDR3 has 18 amino acids. CDR3 sequence: CVTSSEAGGLSGANVLTF. CDR3 bases: TGTGTCACCAGCAGTGAGGCTGGGGGGTTGAGTGGGGCCAACGTCCTGACTTTC.

Many counts were recorded for this clonotype. The chain recombines TRBV10-3 with TRBJ1-1; 10 bases fit TRBD1. Germline V gene lookup returns CDR1 ENHRY and CDR2 SYGVKD. With 6 bases clipped from V and 5 bases from J, the junction kept 6 bases outside the gene matches. CDR3 length: 14 amino acids. The CDR3 sequence is CAISQGQGRTEAFF. For the CDR3, the DNA is TGTGCCATCAGCCAGGGACAGGGGAGAACTGAAGCTTTCTTT.

This clonotype was found many times. CDR3 loop: CASSLWPKETQYF. CDR3 coding DNA: TGTGCCAGCAGTTTGTGGCCAAAAGAGACCCAGTACTTC. The gene calls are TRBV12-3 or TRBV12-4 and TRBJ2-5; D unclear. The length of the CDR3 is 13 residues. V lost 3 bases and J 3 bases, leaving 8 bases between the germline ends.

Many counts were recorded for this clonotype. The chain recombines TRBV5-1 with TRBJ2-3, with TRBD1 as a possible D gene (5 bases). V was pared by 0 bases and J by 6 bases, with 17 bases between. CDR1 is SGHRS, CDR2 YFSETQ, per germline. This CDR3 is 16 amino acids long. CDR3 protein: CASSLEGAVEVDTQYF. The CDR3 DNA reads TGCGCCAGCAGCTTGGAAGGGGCGGTGGAAGTGGATACGCAGTATTTT.

At least ten counts were recorded for this clonotype. The chain couples TRBV20-1 to TRBJ1-2, with no clear D. Germline V CDR1 and CDR2: DFQATT, SNEGSKA (reference sequence). V lost 1 base to trimming and J lost 1 base, with 7 bases between them. CDR3 length: 13 amino acids. The CDR3 sequence is CSARVGFNYGYTF. In nucleotides, the CDR3 is TGCAGTGCTAGAGTCGGGTTTAACTATGGCTACACCTTC.

This clonotype was picked up many times. This chain joins TRBV7-8 and TRBJ2-7; 9 bases line up with TRBD2. The CDR3 has 15 residues. CDR1 is SGHVS and CDR2 is FQNEAQ in the germline V gene. J was trimmed by 3 bases and V by 5 bases; bases with no gene match: 8. CDR3 sequence reads: CASSEQLAGGYEQYF. CDR3 nucleotide sequence: TGTGCCAGCAGCGAACAACTAGCGGGTGGCTACGAGCAGTACTTC.

This clonotype has a count of ten or more. V gene TRBV15 combines with J gene TRBJ1-5; 9 nucleotides match TRBD1. Germline V gene lookup returns CDR1 LNHNV and CDR2 YYDKDF (reference sequence). This CDR3 is built from 15 residues. V shed 0 bases and J 7 bases; nucleotides not matched to a gene: 4. CDR3 bases: TGTGCCACCAGCAGAGATCGAACAGGGGGCCAGCCCCAGCATTTT. Its translation is CATSRDRTGGQPQHF.

This clonotype was picked up many times. V usage is TRBV21-1 and J usage is TRBJ2-3. TRBV21-1 is noted as a pseudogene. The CDR3 length is 16 residues. For the CDR3, the DNA is TGTGCCAGCAGCAAAGCGCTAGCGGGAGGCACAGATACGCAGTATTTT. Its protein product is CASSKALAGGTDTQYF.

This clonotype was observed many times. V is TRBV6-6 and J is TRBJ1-1; D ambiguous. The CDR3 length is 14 residues. The germline V gene has CDR1 MNHNY and CDR2 SVGAGI (reference sequence). The V end was cut by 8 bases, the J end by 1 base, with 14 bases between. The CDR3 sequence: CASGLRLSNTEAFF. In nucleotides, the CDR3 is TGTGCCAGCGGATTAAGGCTCTCGAACACTGAAGCTTTCTTT.

This clonotype was recorded at least ten times. This sequence joins TRBV27 and TRBJ1-6, with no clear D. The CDR3 contains 14 residues. Between the trimmed V and J ends, which lost 4 bases and 8 bases, there was a span of 12 bases. Germline loops: CDR1 MNHEY, CDR2 SMNVEV (reference sequence). The CDR3 nucleotides read TGTGCCAGCAGTTGGGAGGCAAACTATTCACCCCTCCACTTT. Translating gives CASSWEANYSPLHF.

This clonotype was detected ten times or more. The V call is TRBV9, the J call TRBJ1-5, with D unclear. The CDR3 is made up of 14 amino acids. Trimming cost V 0 bases and J 2 bases, with 6 bases left between them. The V gene's germline CDR1 is SGDLS and CDR2 YYNGEE. The CDR3: CASSVDGGNQPQHF. The DNA of the CDR3 is TGTGCCAGCAGCGTAGACGGAGGCAATCAGCCCCAGCATTTT.

This clonotype appeared a few times. A clone one base away is much larger, so this may be a read error. The chain combines TRBV24-1 with TRBJ2-5, with D possibly matching TRBD2 (5 bases). Trimming pared 4 bases from V and 5 bases from J, leaving 16 bases between. The CDR3 extends over 15 amino acids. Germline V lookup: CDR1 KGHDR, CDR2 SFDVKD. For the CDR3, the DNA is TGTGCCACCAGTGACCTGGGAACCCGCGGGGAGACCCAGTACTTC. Amino acid sequence: CATSDLGTRGETQYF.

Many counts were recorded for this clonotype. V gene TRBV5-6 combines with J gene TRBJ2-1, with D uncertain. Trimming pared 5 bases from V and 9 bases from J, leaving 9 bases between. The CDR3 runs 11 residues. Germline CDR1 is SGHDT and CDR2 is YYEEEE. CDR3 loop: CASSVAAEQFF. The CDR3 DNA follows: TGTGCCAGCAGTGTAGCAGCTGAGCAGTTCTTC.

This chain joins TRBV5-5 and TRBJ1-5; perhaps TRBD1 as D (6 bases). The V gene lost 1 base and the J gene lost 5 bases, with 10 bases spanning the gap. This CDR3 comprises 14 residues. From germline, CDR1 is SGHKS and CDR2 YYEKEE (reference sequence). In nucleotides, the CDR3 is TGTGCCAGCAGCTTGATTAACAGGGATCAGCCCCAGCATTTT. This translates into CASSLINRDQPQHF.